These 28 T cell receptor beta chains originate from one sample sequenced in a study of PD-1 blockade in classical Hodgkin lymphoma. Exposure to brentuximab vedotin varied, and each patient had relapsed following autologous stem cell transplantation. TCRdb's table, derived via immunoSEQ multiplex PCR, lists solely in-frame clones and lacks some. This sample has about 150,000 clones, with around 73% found just once. Sample: peripheral blood mononuclear cells (PBMCs), taken before the second cycle of nivolumab. These TCRs come from a human donor with classical Hodgkin lymphoma.

The chain is built from TRBV5-4 and TRBJ2-7, with D unresolved. The germline V gene has CDR1 SGHNT and CDR2 YYREEE (reference sequence). This CDR3 comprises 10 residues. V was cut by 6 bases and J by 0 bases, with 1 base left in between. The CDR3 nucleotides are TGTGCCAGCAACTCCTACGAGCAGTACTTC. It codes for CASNSYEQYF.

This chain joins TRBV11-1 and TRBJ2-1, with 7 bases fitting TRBD1. Germline loops: CDR1 SGHAT, CDR2 FQDESV (reference sequence). CDR3 length: 15 residues. With 4 bases clipped from V and 4 bases from J, the junction kept 7 bases outside the gene matches. In nucleotides, the CDR3 is TGTGCCAGCAGCTCCACAGGGGTTTTGTACAATGAGCAGTTCTTC. Translation gives CASSSTGVLYNEQFF.

The sample holds one count of this clone. The J gene is TRBJ2-7, the V gene TRBV5-6, with TRBD1 identical over 7 bases. This CDR3 has 15 residues. Germline CDR1 SGHDT, CDR2 YYEEEE. The junction had 9 bases not matched to a gene; V was cut back by 0 bases and J by 6 bases. CDR3 coding DNA: TGTGCCAGCAGCTTGGGGGGGCGAGGGGGCGTCGAGCAGTACTTC. This encodes CASSLGGRGGVEQYF.

The V and J genes are TRBV7-6 and TRBJ2-3, with TRBD2 identical over 11 bases. Germline CDR1 is SGHVS and CDR2 is FNYEAQ. CDR3 length equals 18 residues. Unmatched junction bases numbered 12, after V lost 5 bases and J lost 2 bases. The CDR3 spells CASSPFLVAGGPTDTQYF. In DNA form, the CDR3 reads TGTGCCAGCAGCCCCTTTTTAGTAGCGGGAGGGCCCACAGATACGCAGTATTTT.

This chain uses TRBV7-2 with TRBJ2-7; perhaps TRBD1 as D (5 bases). V was clipped by 1 base and J by 3 bases, with 10 bases between them. Germline values: CDR1 SGHTA, CDR2 FQGNSA. There are 14 residues in the CDR3. CDR3 sequence (DNA): TGTGCCAGCAGCTTAGAATACAGGAACTACGAGCAGTACTTC. This translates into CASSLEYRNYEQYF.

The CDR3 nucleotides read TGTGCCAGTAGTATAGAGGCTAGCGGGTTTACCTACAATGAGCAGTTCTTC. Protein product: CASSIEASGFTYNEQFF. This sequence joins TRBV19 and TRBJ2-1, with TRBD2 matching 8 bases. Trimming cost V 0 bases and J 2 bases; bases outside gene matches: 6. Per germline, CDR1 LNHDA and CDR2 SQIVND (reference sequence). CDR3 length: 17 amino acids.

The rearrangement joins TRBV19 to TRBJ2-7; D may be TRBD2 (6 bases). Between the trimmed V and J ends, which lost 3 bases and 3 bases, there was a span of 12 bases. Germline V gives CDR1 LNHDA, CDR2 SQIVND (reference sequence). The CDR3 consists of 14 residues. CDR3 bases: TGTGCCAGTAGTATTCGGGGGAGAGGCTACGAGCAGTACTTC. The encoded protein is CASSIRGRGYEQYF.

The J gene is TRBJ1-4, the V gene TRBV5-8; TRBD1 might be the D (6 bases). Deletions cut 0 bases from V and 5 bases from J, with 17 bases between. Germline loops: CDR1 SGHTS, CDR2 YDEGEE. This CDR3 has 17 residues. Here the CDR3 DNA reads TGTGCCAGCAGCTTGGGACAGCACCTAGGGGGGAATGAAAAACTGTTTTTT. It encodes CASSLGQHLGGNEKLFF.

V is TRBV7-2 and J is TRBJ2-1; no firm D call. V dropped 0 bases and J dropped 5 bases, with 8 bases sitting between them. The CDR3 length is 14 residues. Germline V CDR1 and CDR2: SGHTA, FQGNSA. The CDR3 sequence is CASSLAWQHNEQFF. CDR3 coding DNA: TGTGCCAGCAGCTTAGCTTGGCAACACAATGAGCAGTTCTTC.

The chain is built from TRBV6-1 and TRBJ2-7; 8 bases map to TRBD1. This CDR3 spans 14 amino acids. Germline-derived CDR1 and CDR2 are MNHNS and SASEGT. V dropped 3 bases and J dropped 5; count of bases not matched to a gene: 6. As DNA, the CDR3 is TGTGCCAGCAGTGATGGACAGGGACGCAACGAGCAGTACTTC. This codes for CASSDGQGRNEQYF.

The rearrangement joins TRBV4-3 to TRBJ1-1; a weak D match, TRBD1 (6 bases). The V and J ends lost 0 bases and 4 bases respectively, with 9 bases between them. CDR1 is LGHNA, CDR2 YSLEER, per germline. CDR3 length: 14 residues. In nucleotides, the CDR3 is TGCGCCAGCAGCCAAGAGGGCAGGGGCACTGAAGCTTTCTTT. Translating gives CASSQEGRGTEAFF.

The chain uses TRBV5-1 and TRBJ2-7; D is unclear. CDR3 length equals 15 residues. CDR1 and CDR2 (germline): SGHRS, YFSETQ. Deletions cut 4 bases from V and 0 bases from J, with 14 bases between. The CDR3 coding sequence is TGCGCCAGCAGCCCCCAGACTGTTCTCTCCTACGAGCAGTACTTC. Protein product: CASSPQTVLSYEQYF.

The chain joins TRBV10-3 to TRBJ2-1; D remains unclear. This CDR3 comprises 16 residues. CDR1 and CDR2 (germline): ENHRY, SYGVKD. V lost 3 bases to trimming and J lost 0 bases, with 12 bases between them. Here the CDR3 reads CAISDEVLTSYNEQFF. The CDR3 DNA follows: TGTGCCATCAGTGACGAGGTCCTCACCTCCTACAATGAGCAGTTCTTC.

This clone showed up just a few times. The chain recombines TRBV7-2 with TRBJ2-7; D is tentatively TRBD1 or TRBD2 (6 bases each). The V gene lost 5 bases and the J gene lost 3 bases, with 20 bases spanning the gap. Germline V gives CDR1 SGHTA, CDR2 FQGNSA. The CDR3 has 16 residues. CDR3 nucleotide sequence: TGTGCCAGCAGCCCGACCGGGGGCTGGTCTCTCTACGAGCAGTACTTC. It specifies CASSPTGGWSLYEQYF.

The V call is TRBV14, the J call TRBJ2-1; D is undetermined. Germline CDR1 is SGHDN and CDR2 is FVKESK. V lost 3 bases and J lost 11, with 5 bases in between. The CDR3 sequence is 10 residues long. The CDR3: CASSQDKQFF. The CDR3 DNA is TGTGCCAGCAGCCAGGATAAGCAGTTCTTC.

The chain's CDR3 is CASSTGLDNEQFF. CDR3 bases: TGTGCCAGCTCAACTGGTCTAGACAATGAGCAGTTCTTC. The rearrangement links TRBV18 to TRBJ2-1; the D is unclear. The V end was cut by 5 bases, the J end by 5 bases, with 10 bases between. CDR3 length: 13 amino acids. Germline V lookup: CDR1 KGHSH, CDR2 LQKENI.

The chain has TRBV7-9 and TRBJ1-1, with TRBD1 identical over 10 bases. V lost 5 bases and J lost 10; bases outside the gene matches: 10. The CDR3 consists of 14 residues. Germline V gene lookup returns CDR1 SEHNR and CDR2 FQNEAQ (reference sequence). In DNA, the CDR3 is TGTGCCAGCAGCCGTCCGACAGGGGGCGCGGGAGCTTTCTTT. The encoded protein is CASSRPTGGAGAFF.

The chain employs TRBV7-9 and TRBJ2-2; D remains ambiguous. With 0 bases removed from V and 2 bases from J, the gap between germline ends came to 10 bases. The CDR3 totals 16 residues. The V gene's germline CDR1 is SEHNR and CDR2 FQNEAQ (reference sequence). The CDR3: CASSLASGPNTGELFF. CDR3 coding DNA: TGTGCCAGCAGCTTAGCGTCCGGCCCCAACACCGGGGAGCTGTTTTTT.

The rearrangement joins TRBV6-6 to TRBJ2-7, with 9 bases fitting TRBD1. The CDR3 runs to 14 residues. Germline CDR1 and CDR2: MNHNY and SVGAGI (reference sequence). V lost 4 bases and J lost 2; bases outside the gene matches: 3. The CDR3 is CASSFTGGPYEQYF. The DNA for the CDR3 is TGTGCCAGCAGTTTCACAGGGGGCCCCTACGAGCAGTACTTC.

This chain connects TRBV7-3 to TRBJ2-5; 9 nucleotides agree with TRBD2. There are 16 residues in the CDR3. V shed 2 bases and J 5 bases; nucleotides not matched to a gene: 9. Germline V gene sequence: CDR1 SGHTA, CDR2 FQGTGA. The CDR3 coding sequence is TGTGCCAGCAGCTTAGCAGTAGCGGGAGAAGCGGAGACCCAGTACTTC. As protein: CASSLAVAGEAETQYF.

The rearrangement links TRBV7-2 to TRBJ1-5; D not resolved. The length of the CDR3 is 15 residues. V lost 1 base and J 3 bases, leaving 10 bases between the germline ends. CDR1 and CDR2 from the germline V gene are SGHTA and FQGNSA. CDR3 sequence reads: CASSLVFGLNQPQHF. The CDR3 DNA sequence: TGTGCCAGCAGCTTAGTGTTCGGGCTCAATCAGCCCCAGCATTTT.

This chain links TRBV9 with TRBJ2-4; 10 positions agree with TRBD2. V lost 3 bases and J lost 7; bases outside the gene matches: 13. Germline CDR1 and CDR2: SGDLS and YYNGEE. CDR3 size: 17 residues. CDR3 nucleotide sequence: TGTGCCAGCAGCGCTCCCGGGGAGCGGGGGGGCTTGAACATTCAGTACTTC. This sequence encodes CASSAPGERGGLNIQYF. Looking up the rest from reference TRBV9 and TRBJ2-4 gives the full variable domain: DSGVTQTPKHLITATGQRVTLRCSPRSGDLSVYWYQQSLDQGLQFLIQYYNGEERAKGNILERFSAQQFPDLHSELNLSSLELGDSALYFCASSAPGERGGLNIQYFGAGTRLSVL.

CDR3 DNA sequence: TGTGCCAGCAGCTTAGAGATCGCAGGGGGCATCTATGGCTACACCTTC. Protein product: CASSLEIAGGIYGYTF. The genes are TRBV11-2 and TRBJ1-2; 8 nucleotides line up with TRBD1. The V segment lost 0 bases and the J segment 4 bases; nucleotides outside the gene matches: 7. Per the germline V gene, CDR1 is SGHAT and CDR2 is FQNNGV. The length of the CDR3 is 16 residues.

The rearrangement uses TRBV7-2 and TRBJ2-5; 8 nucleotides match TRBD2. Trimming removed 1 base from V and 3 bases from J; junction bases left unmatched: 4. The CDR3 sequence is 15 residues long. The germline V gene encodes CDR1 SGHTA and CDR2 FQGNSA. Here the CDR3 DNA reads TGTGCCAGCAGCTTAGGCGGTAGCGGGGAAGAGACCCAGTACTTC. As protein: CASSLGGSGEETQYF.

The genes are TRBV27 and TRBJ2-2, with a weak D call TRBD2 (6 bases). The germline V gene encodes CDR1 MNHEY and CDR2 SMNVEV (reference sequence). This CDR3 is built from 16 residues. V lost 2 bases and J 7 bases, leaving 17 bases between the germline ends. Written as DNA, the CDR3 is TGTGCCAGCAGTTTAATGGGTGGAGGGGTAGGCGGGGAGCTGTTTTTT. Its protein product is CASSLMGGGVGGELFF.

V usage is TRBV2 and J usage is TRBJ2-1; D gene ambiguous. CDR1 SNHLY and CDR2 FYNNEI come from the germline V gene. Trimming removed 6 bases at V and 9 bases at J, with 12 bases between. CDR3 length: 12 residues. In DNA, the CDR3 is TGTGCCAGCAGCCCCACTTCGATTGAGCAGTTCTTC. Protein product: CASSPTSIEQFF.

V is TRBV6-5 and J is TRBJ2-1; no definite D call. This CDR3 contains 14 residues. Trimming removed 5 bases from V and 2 bases from J, with 10 bases in between. CDR1 is MNHEY and CDR2 is SVGAGI in the germline V gene. The CDR3 sequence is CASSPSLTYNEQFF. In nucleotides, the CDR3 is TGTGCCAGCAGTCCCTCATTGACCTACAATGAGCAGTTCTTC.

V and J are TRBV27 and TRBJ2-2; TRBD1 agrees at 10 bases. The CDR3 is 19 residues long. V gave up 3 bases and J gave up 4 bases; unmatched junction bases: 14. Germline CDR1 MNHEY, CDR2 SMNVEV (reference sequence). In DNA form, the CDR3 reads TGTGCCAGCAGTTTTTGGCCTCAACCACGGGACAGGGGCACCGGGGAGCTGTTTTTT. It specifies CASSFWPQPRDRGTGELFF.